What follows describes a single T cell receptor (beta chain). Its cognate antigen is unknown. Likely a read error: the CDR3 ends without its conserved phenylalanine or tryptophan. All patients reached thyroid surgery having received no treatment beforehand. These data originate in a study of metastatic and nonmetastatic thyroid tumors. Background on the study: Malignant and benign thyroid patients had repertoires compared in peripheral blood and tumor or nodule tissue. Study results and limitations: In blood and tumor, TCR beta diversity was reportedly significantly higher in malignant thyroid tumors than in benign nodules.

Original methodology: The study's classifier, a distant-metastasis tool for papillary thyroid cancer, was built using CDR3 differences across clinicopathological groups. Using MiXCR, TCRdb reanalyzed the PCR reads. The V and J calls were not made by the authors but by TCRdb's processing. The data show about 6,800 clones, 3% to 4% seen once. There are 14 residues in the CDR3. V was shortened by 7 bases and J by 7 bases, with 14 bases between the two germline ends. Germline CDR1 MNHNS, CDR2 SASEGT. Input material: tumor tissue. This chain joins TRBV6-1 and TRBJ1-6, with a tentative D call TRBD1 (5 bases). The receptor was isolated from a female donor with papillary thyroid cancer or a benign thyroid nodule (not recorded which). Some clones in this sample may be carry-over from other donors' samples. CDR3 protein: CASTISGTNSPLHS. DNA for the CDR3: TGTGCCAGCACTATATCAGGGACGAATTCACCCCTCCACTCT.